The clone carrying this T cell receptor beta chain was seen ten or more times. The antigen is not known. This sample was taken from a study of T cell repertoires in cytomegalovirus infection. Each CDR3 protein is one row after TCRdb ran MiXCR on the reads. The repertoire holds 150,000 to 190,000 distinct CDR3 sequences, with around 20% as singletons. Study-level findings and limits: Identification of carriers of CMV plus the relevant HLA was achieved through cumulative public TCR beta family frequency. Predominance within the ex vivo response was attributable to HLA-C-restricted CMV-specific TCR beta clonotypes.

Sequencing was carried out using PBMCs. This TCR derives from a human donor in good health (CMV status not recorded). Some clones in this sample may be carry-over from other donors' samples.

The CDR3 sequence is CASSLDGTGYEQYF. In nucleotides, the CDR3 is TGCGCCAGCAGCTTGGATGGGACAGGCTACGAGCAGTACTTC. The chain is built from TRBV5-1 and TRBJ2-7; TRBD1 agrees at 8 bases. The CDR3 is 14 residues long. The V segment lost 0 bases and the J segment 3 bases; nucleotides outside the gene matches: 2. The V gene's germline CDR1 is SGHRS and CDR2 YFSETQ.